This T cell receptor (beta chain) is from a study of shared clonotypes between healthy human individuals. Study conclusions and caveats: There were few donors, and this limited the genetic and exposure-history diversity represented.

This clone was detected once. The antigen is not known. CDR3 length: 15 residues. The ends lost 2 bases at V and 3 bases at J; junction bases unmatched: 8. Germline V gene lookup returns CDR1 GTSNPN and CDR2 SVGIG (reference sequence). Using immunoSEQ multiplex PCR, the repertoire was profiled, and TCRdb retains in-frame clones only, with some absent. The profile shows roughly 2,000,000 clones, approximately 95% of them singletons. As defined, naive CD8 cells were CD45RO-negative and positively selected for CCR7, with terminally differentiated effector memory CD45RA+ cells excluded. This rearrangement joins TRBV30 to TRBJ2-7; TRBD1 matches at 9 bases. The sequenced sample was naive CD8+ T cells sorted from blood. The sequence derives from a man aged 18 to 35 in good health. In DNA form, the CDR3 reads TGTGCCTGGAGTACAACCGGGACAGGGAACTACGAGCAGTACTTC. This sequence encodes CAWSTTGTGNYEQYF.